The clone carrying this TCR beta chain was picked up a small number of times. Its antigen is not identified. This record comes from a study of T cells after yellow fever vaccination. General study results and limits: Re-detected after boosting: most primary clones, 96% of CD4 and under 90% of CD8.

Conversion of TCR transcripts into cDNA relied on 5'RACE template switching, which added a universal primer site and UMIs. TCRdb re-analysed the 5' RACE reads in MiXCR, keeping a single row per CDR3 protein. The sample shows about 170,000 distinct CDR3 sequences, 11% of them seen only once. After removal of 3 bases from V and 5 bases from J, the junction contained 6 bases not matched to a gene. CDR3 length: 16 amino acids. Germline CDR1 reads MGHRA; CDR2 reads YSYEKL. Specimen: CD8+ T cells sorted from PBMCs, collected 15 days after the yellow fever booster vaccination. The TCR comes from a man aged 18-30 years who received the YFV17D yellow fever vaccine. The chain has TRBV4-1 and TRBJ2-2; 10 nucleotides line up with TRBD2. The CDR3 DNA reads TGCGCCAGCAGCCATCTAGCGGGGGTGAGGACCGGGGAGCTGTTTTTT. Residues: CASSHLAGVRTGELFF.